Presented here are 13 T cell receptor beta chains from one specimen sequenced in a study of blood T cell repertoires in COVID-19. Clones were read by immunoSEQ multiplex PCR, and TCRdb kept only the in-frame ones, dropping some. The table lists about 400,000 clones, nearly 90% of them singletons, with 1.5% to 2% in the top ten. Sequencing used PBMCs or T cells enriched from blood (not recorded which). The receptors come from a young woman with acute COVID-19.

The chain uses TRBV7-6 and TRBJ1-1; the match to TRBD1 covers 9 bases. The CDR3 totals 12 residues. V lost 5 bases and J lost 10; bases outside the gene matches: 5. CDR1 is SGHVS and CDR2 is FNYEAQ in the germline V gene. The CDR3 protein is CASSPQGARAFF. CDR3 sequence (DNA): TGTGCCAGCAGCCCACAGGGGGCGCGAGCTTTCTTT.

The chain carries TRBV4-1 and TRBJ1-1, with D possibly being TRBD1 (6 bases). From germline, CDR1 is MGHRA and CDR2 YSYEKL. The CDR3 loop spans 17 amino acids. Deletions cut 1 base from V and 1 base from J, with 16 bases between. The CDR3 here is CASSQGGQGYGNTEAFF. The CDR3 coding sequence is TGCGCCAGCAGCCAAGGAGGGCAGGGGTACGGGAACACTGAAGCTTTCTTT.

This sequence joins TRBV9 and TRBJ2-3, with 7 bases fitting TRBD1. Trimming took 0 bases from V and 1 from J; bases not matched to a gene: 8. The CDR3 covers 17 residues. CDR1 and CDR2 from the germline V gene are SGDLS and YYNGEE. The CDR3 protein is CASSVVRQGSGTDTQYF. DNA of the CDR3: TGTGCCAGCAGCGTAGTCCGACAGGGCTCTGGCACAGATACGCAGTATTTT.

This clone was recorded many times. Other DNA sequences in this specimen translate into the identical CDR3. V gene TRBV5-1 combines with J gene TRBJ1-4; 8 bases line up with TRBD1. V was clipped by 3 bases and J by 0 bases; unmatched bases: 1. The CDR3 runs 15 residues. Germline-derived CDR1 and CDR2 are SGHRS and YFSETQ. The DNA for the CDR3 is TGCGCCAGCAGCTCACAGGGGGCAACTAATGAAAAACTGTTTTTT. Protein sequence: CASSSQGATNEKLFF.

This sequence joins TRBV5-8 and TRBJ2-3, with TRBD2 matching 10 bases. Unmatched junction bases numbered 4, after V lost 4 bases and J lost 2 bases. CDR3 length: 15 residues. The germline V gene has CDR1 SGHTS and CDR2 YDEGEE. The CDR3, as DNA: TGTGCCAGCAGCGGTAGCGGGAGGAACACAGATACGCAGTATTTT. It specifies CASSGSGRNTDTQYF.

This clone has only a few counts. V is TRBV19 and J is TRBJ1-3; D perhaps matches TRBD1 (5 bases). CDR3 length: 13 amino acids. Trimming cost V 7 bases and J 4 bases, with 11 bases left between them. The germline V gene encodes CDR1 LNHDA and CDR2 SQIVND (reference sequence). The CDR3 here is CASNAGLGNTIYF. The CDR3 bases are TGTGCCAGTAACGCGGGACTGGGAAACACCATATATTTT.

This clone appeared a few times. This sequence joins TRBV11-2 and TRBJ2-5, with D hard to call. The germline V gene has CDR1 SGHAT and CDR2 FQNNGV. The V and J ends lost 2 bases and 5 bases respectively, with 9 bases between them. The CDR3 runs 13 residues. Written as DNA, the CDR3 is TGTGCCAGCAGCTTACGCGGTTACGAGACCCAGTACTTC. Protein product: CASSLRGYETQYF.

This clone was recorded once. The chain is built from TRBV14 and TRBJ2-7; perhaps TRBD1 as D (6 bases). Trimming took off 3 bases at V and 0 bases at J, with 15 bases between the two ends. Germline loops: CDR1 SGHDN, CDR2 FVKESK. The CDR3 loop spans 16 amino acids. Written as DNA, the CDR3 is TGTGCCAGCAGCCACCAGACAGGCAACCACTCCTACGAGCAGTACTTC. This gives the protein CASSHQTGNHSYEQYF.

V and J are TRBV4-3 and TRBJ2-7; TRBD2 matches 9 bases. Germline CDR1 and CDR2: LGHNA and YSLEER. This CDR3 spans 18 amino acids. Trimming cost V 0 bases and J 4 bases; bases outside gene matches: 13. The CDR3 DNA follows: TGCGCCAGCAGCCAAGATAGACAGATAGCGGGAGACGGTTACGAGCAGTACTTC. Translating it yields CASSQDRQIAGDGYEQYF.

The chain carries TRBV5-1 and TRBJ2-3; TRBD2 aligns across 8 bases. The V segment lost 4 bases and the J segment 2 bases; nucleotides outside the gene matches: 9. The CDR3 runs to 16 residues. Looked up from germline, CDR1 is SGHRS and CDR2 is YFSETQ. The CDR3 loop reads CASSAVSGGYTDTQYF. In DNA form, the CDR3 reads TGCGCCAGCAGCGCCGTGAGCGGGGGCTACACAGATACGCAGTATTTT.

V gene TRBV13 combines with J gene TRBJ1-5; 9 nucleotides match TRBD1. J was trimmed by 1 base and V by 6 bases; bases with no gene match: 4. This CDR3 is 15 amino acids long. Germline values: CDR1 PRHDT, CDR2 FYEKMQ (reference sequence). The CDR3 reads CASSFGTGSNQPQHF. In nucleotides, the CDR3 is TGTGCCAGCAGTTTCGGGACAGGGAGCAATCAGCCCCAGCATTTT.

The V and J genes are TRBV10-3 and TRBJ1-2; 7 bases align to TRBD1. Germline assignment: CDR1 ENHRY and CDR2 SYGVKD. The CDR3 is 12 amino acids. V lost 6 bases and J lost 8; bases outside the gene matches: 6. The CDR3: CAIRADREGYTF. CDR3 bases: TGTGCCATCAGGGCCGACAGGGAGGGCTACACCTTC.

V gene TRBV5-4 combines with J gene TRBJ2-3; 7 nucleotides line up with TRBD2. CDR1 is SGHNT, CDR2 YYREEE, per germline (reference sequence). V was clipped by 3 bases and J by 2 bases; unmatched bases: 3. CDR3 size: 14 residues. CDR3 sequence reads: CASSSSGLTDTQYF. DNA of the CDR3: TGTGCCAGCAGCTCTAGCGGTCTCACAGATACGCAGTATTTT.